The next 21 T cell receptor beta chains were all read from a single sample in a study of blood T cells in healthy people across ages. Then a second PCR, running roughly 7 to 11 cycles, was carried out with a sample-barcoded 5' primer and a J-beta primer mix. TCRdb fed the 5' RACE reads into MiXCR, producing one record per CDR3 protein. The table records hundreds of thousands of distinct CDR3 sequences, 56% of them present only once. The sequenced material came from blood. Every receptor here comes from a man in his forties in good health.

The J gene is TRBJ2-7, the V gene TRBV28; the match to TRBD2 covers 12 bases. The trim removed 1 base at V and 0 bases at J, leaving 7 bases unmatched. The CDR3 contains 18 residues. From germline, CDR1 is MDHEN and CDR2 SYDVKM. The CDR3 DNA is TGTGCCAGCAGTTTATTAGCTAGCGGGGGGGGGAGCTCCTACGAGCAGTACTTC. Translation gives CASSLLASGGGSSYEQYF.

The chain links TRBV6-1 to TRBJ2-1; D is unclear. Trimming shortened V by 8 bases and J by 6 bases, and 14 bases separated the two germline ends. The length of the CDR3 is 13 residues. In germline, CDR1 is MNHNS, CDR2 SASEGT. The CDR3 loop is CASSSGEINEQFF. CDR3 in DNA: TGTGCCAGCTCCAGTGGGGAAATCAATGAGCAGTTCTTC.

The rearrangement uses TRBV27 and TRBJ2-4; 11 bases are shared with TRBD2. The J call may be wrong; the DNA end is better matched by TRBJ2-7. CDR1 is MNHEY, CDR2 SMNVEV, per germline (reference sequence). This CDR3 is 15 amino acids long. Written as DNA, the CDR3 is TGTGCCAGCAGTTCCTCCACTAGCGGGAGTTCCGAGCAGTACTTC. Translation gives CASSSSTSGSSEQYF.

This chain connects TRBV6-5 to TRBJ2-1; D may be TRBD2 (5 bases). CDR1 MNHEY and CDR2 SVGAGI come from the germline V gene. CDR3 size: 14 residues. V was shortened by 6 bases and J by 5 bases, with 14 bases between the two germline ends. Written as DNA, the CDR3 is TGTGCCAGCAGCGCCCGGTCCGGGGACAATGAGCAGTTCTTC. As protein: CASSARSGDNEQFF.

The V gene is TRBV20-1, the J gene TRBJ2-3; D uncertain. The CDR3 has 12 amino acids. CDR1 and CDR2 (germline): DFQATT, SNEGSKA (reference sequence). V was clipped by 0 bases and J by 3 bases, with 4 bases between them. The CDR3 DNA sequence: TGCAGTGCTAGAGATCGGACAGATACGCAGTATTTT. Its translation: CSARDRTDTQYF.

This chain links TRBV9 with TRBJ1-1, with TRBD1 identical over 7 bases. Germline CDR1 and CDR2: SGDLS and YYNGEE. This CDR3 spans 21 amino acids. V was clipped by 3 bases and J by 8 bases; unmatched bases: 31. CDR3 in amino acids: CASSARDGQVVERQGLREAFF. CDR3 DNA: TGTGCCAGCAGCGCCCGAGACGGACAGGTCGTTGAGAGACAGGGTTTGAGGGAAGCTTTCTTT.

The rearrangement links TRBV9 to TRBJ2-3; either TRBD1 or TRBD2 may fit D (6 bases each). V lost 3 bases, J lost 2 bases, and 16 bases lay in between. Germline CDR1 reads SGDLS; CDR2 reads YYNGEE. The CDR3 is 16 amino acids. The CDR3 is CASSAVGGQITDTQYF. CDR3 nucleotides: TGTGCCAGCAGCGCGGTCGGGGGCCAAATCACAGATACGCAGTATTTT.

This clonotype was detected only a few times. The rearrangement joins TRBV2 to TRBJ2-5; the match to TRBD2 covers 7 bases. The ends lost 7 bases at V and 3 bases at J; junction bases unmatched: 2. This CDR3 spans 12 amino acids. Germline CDR1 reads SNHLY; CDR2 reads FYNNEI. CDR3 sequence: CASTLAEETQYF. The CDR3 coding sequence is TGTGCCAGCACCCTAGCGGAAGAGACCCAGTACTTC.

This clonotype was counted a few times. The chain carries TRBV7-8 and TRBJ2-2, with D possibly TRBD1 on 8 matching bases. The germline V and J ends were trimmed by 5 bases and 6 bases, with 16 bases remaining between them. The CDR3 has 15 residues. Germline values: CDR1 SGHVS, CDR2 FQNEAQ. As DNA, the CDR3 is TGTGCCAGCAGCCCACACAGGGGGGGTCCCGGGGAGCTGTTTTTT. This gives the protein CASSPHRGGPGELFF.

Remarks on this clonotype: The junction differs from germline at one of its ends, possibly a read error. This chain connects TRBV20-1 to TRBJ2-1, with 12 bases identical to TRBD2. There are 14 residues in the CDR3. Germline CDR1 DFQATT, CDR2 SNEGSKA (reference sequence). CDR3 nucleotide sequence: TGCAGCGCTAAGACTAGCGGGGGTGCCAATGAGCAGTTCTTC. Residues: CSAKTSGGANEQFF.

This chain connects TRBV27 to TRBJ2-1; D may be TRBD2 (6 bases). This CDR3 is 17 amino acids long. Deletions cut 5 bases from V and 3 bases from J, with 20 bases between. Per the germline V gene, CDR1 is MNHEY and CDR2 is SMNVEV (reference sequence). The CDR3 here is CASSTLAGLSNYNEQFF. In nucleotides, the CDR3 is TGTGCCAGCAGTACGCTTGCGGGACTCAGTAACTACAATGAGCAGTTCTTC.

This clonotype was picked up a small number of times. This chain uses TRBV20-1 with TRBJ2-1; D not certain. The CDR3 extends over 11 amino acids. Germline lookup yields CDR1 DFQATT and CDR2 SNEGSKA (reference sequence). Deletions cut 2 bases from V and 9 bases from J, with 8 bases between. As DNA, the CDR3 is TGCAGTGCTAGACTAGTATCTGAGCAGTTCTTC. Protein: CSARLVSEQFF.

V is TRBV2 and J is TRBJ2-3; 7 nucleotides agree with TRBD2. V lost 4 bases and J lost 2; bases outside the gene matches: 3. The CDR3 sequence is 14 residues long. In germline, CDR1 is SNHLY, CDR2 FYNNEI. CDR3 sequence (DNA): TGTGCCAGCAGTGTGGGGGGGGACACAGATACGCAGTATTTT. As protein: CASSVGGDTDTQYF.

CDR3 region: CASSYQGSSYEQYF. The CDR3 bases are TGTGCCAGCAGTTATCAGGGGTCATCCTACGAGCAGTACTTC. The rearrangement uses TRBV11-3 and TRBJ2-7; the D gene is possibly TRBD1 (6 bases). CDR3 length: 14 amino acids. The germline V and J ends were trimmed by 6 bases and 1 base, with 13 bases remaining between them. Germline V gene lookup returns CDR1 SGHNT and CDR2 YENEEA.

The rearrangement joins TRBV29-1 to TRBJ2-3, with TRBD1 matching over 8 bases. This CDR3 region has 14 residues. The V and J ends lost 5 bases and 3 bases, in that order; junction bases with no gene match: 7. Germline loops: CDR1 SQVTM, CDR2 ANQGSEA. CDR3 sequence reads: CSVPDRVVTDTQYF. CDR3 nucleotide sequence: TGCAGCGTTCCGGACAGGGTGGTAACAGATACGCAGTATTTT.

This chain connects TRBV29-1 to TRBJ2-7; D is uncertain. The length of the CDR3 is 11 residues. Germline CDR1 SQVTM, CDR2 ANQGSEA. V lost 7 bases and J lost 4, with 11 bases in between. The CDR3 sequence is CSAEDLYEQYF. The CDR3, as DNA: TGCAGCGCCGAGGACCTGTACGAGCAGTACTTC.

The chain links TRBV20-1 to TRBJ2-7; no clear D. Germline V CDR1 and CDR2: DFQATT, SNEGSKA (reference sequence). The CDR3 is made up of 14 amino acids. Between the trimmed V and J ends, which lost 1 base and 2 bases, there was a span of 12 bases. The CDR3 nucleotides are TGCAGTGCTAGAGGGCCACATCAGACCTACGAGCAGTACTTC. Translation gives CSARGPHQTYEQYF.

The table lists this clonotype with a count of one. One end of the junction does not line up with germline, which may come from a read error. This chain joins TRBV10-3 and TRBJ2-5, with 7 bases lining up with TRBD1. Germline assignment: CDR1 ENHRY and CDR2 SYGVKD. The CDR3 contains 15 residues. CDR3 coding DNA: TGTGCCACCAGTGAGGACGGGACAGTGCAAGAGACCCAGTACTTC. Its translation is CATSEDGTVQETQYF.

As concerns this clonotype: One end of the junction is discordant with germline, which a read error may explain. V usage is TRBV29-1 and J usage is TRBJ2-7; D possibly corresponds to TRBD2 (5 bases). Germline V lookup: CDR1 SQVTM, CDR2 ANQGSEA. The CDR3 length is 10 residues. In DNA, the CDR3 is TGCAGCGTTGGCGTCGGGGAGCTGTTCTTC. Translated, it gives CSVGVGELFF.

The rearrangement joins TRBV20-1 to TRBJ1-2; 7 nucleotides match TRBD1. CDR3 length equals 13 residues. Germline lookup yields CDR1 DFQATT and CDR2 SNEGSKA (reference sequence). With V trimmed by 4 bases and J by 1 base, 3 bases remained unmatched. CDR3 DNA sequence: TGCAGTGCTACAGGGGGACTTAACTATGGCTACACCTTC. Protein product: CSATGGLNYGYTF.

This chain links TRBV29-1 with TRBJ2-1; the D gene is possibly TRBD1 (6 bases). There are 14 residues in the CDR3. The germline V and J ends were trimmed by 6 bases and 4 bases, with 16 bases remaining between them. The germline V gene encodes CDR1 SQVTM and CDR2 ANQGSEA. CDR3 loop: CSVIRTAIYNEQFF. Here the CDR3 DNA reads TGCAGCGTAATTCGGACAGCCATATACAATGAGCAGTTCTTC.